This T cell receptor (beta chain) was captured by sequencing in a study of T-cell reconstitution after alpha-beta-depleted transplantation in children. This clonotype was detected a few times. Its antigen is as yet unknown. Unique molecular identifiers tagged the TCRbeta library. A single record per CDR3 protein comes from TCRdb applying MiXCR to the PCR reads. The repertoire holds 220,000 or so distinct CDR3 sequences, with less than 9% as singletons. The junction had 7 bases not matched to a gene; V was cut back by 5 bases and J by 5 bases. Germline V gives CDR1 SGHNT, CDR2 YENEEA. The CDR3 has 14 residues. Study-level results: Several hundred expanded graft clones reportedly gave rise to the alpha-beta T cells present about two months after transplant.

The clonotype originates from a male patient between 5 and 17 years old who had a stem cell transplant for acute lymphoblastic leukemia, so the T cells may come from the graft donor. Sample: PBMCs, mostly from graft donor cells, taken 180 days after TCRalphabeta/CD19-depleted stem cell transplant. V and J are TRBV11-3 and TRBJ2-7; 9 positions match TRBD1. The CDR3 nucleotides are TGTGCCAGCAGCGCCTGGGGACAGGGAGACGAGCAGTACTTC. Translation: CASSAWGQGDEQYF. The variable domain in full, completed from reference TRBV11-3 and TRBJ2-7, reads EAGVVQSPRYKIIEKKQPVAFWCNPISGHNTLYWYLQNLGQGPELLIRYENEEAVDDSQLPKDRFSAERLKGVDSTLKIQPAELGDSAVYLCASSAWGQGDEQYFGPGTRLTVT.